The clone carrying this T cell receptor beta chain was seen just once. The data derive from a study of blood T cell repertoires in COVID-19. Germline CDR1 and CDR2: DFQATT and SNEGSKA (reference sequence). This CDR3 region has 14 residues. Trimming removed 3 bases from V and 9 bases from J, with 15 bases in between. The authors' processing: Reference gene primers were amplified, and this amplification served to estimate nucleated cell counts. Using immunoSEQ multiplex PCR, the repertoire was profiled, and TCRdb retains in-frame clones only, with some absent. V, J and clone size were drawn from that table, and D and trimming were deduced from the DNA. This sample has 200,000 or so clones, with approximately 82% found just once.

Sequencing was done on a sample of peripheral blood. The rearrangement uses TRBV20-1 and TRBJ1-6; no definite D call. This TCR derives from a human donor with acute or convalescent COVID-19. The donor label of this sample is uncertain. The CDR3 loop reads CSASFKERGSPLHF. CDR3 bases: TGCAGTGCTAGTTTCAAAGAGAGAGGTTCACCCCTCCACTTT.